This T cell receptor (beta chain) came from a study of blood T cell repertoires in COVID-19. Study-wide context: Some COVID-19 samples were acute and others convalescent; all came from the United States, Italy and Spain. The cDNA or gDNA used as material had been derived from T cells, B-cell-depleted T cells, or PBMCs.

Under the authors' procedure: By means of reference gene primer amplification, nucleated cell counts were estimated. Some clones are missing from TCRdb's copy, which holds only in-frame ones; the method was immunoSEQ multiplex PCR. V and J calls and clone size are given by that table; D and trimming were obtained from the DNA. This table has approximately 160,000 clones, approximately 84% appearing once. This CDR3 has 15 residues. Germline assignment: CDR1 LGHNA and CDR2 YSLEER. The V gene end was trimmed by 4 bases and the J gene end by 7 bases; junction bases not matched to a gene: 9. The sample consisted of peripheral blood. This clonotype was obtained from a middle-aged man who had recovered from COVID-19. V is TRBV4-3 and J is TRBJ2-7, with 11 positions matching TRBD2. CDR3 sequence reads: CASSLIAGGGGEQYF. The CDR3 DNA follows: TGCGCCAGCAGCCTAATAGCGGGAGGGGGTGGAGAGCAGTACTTC.